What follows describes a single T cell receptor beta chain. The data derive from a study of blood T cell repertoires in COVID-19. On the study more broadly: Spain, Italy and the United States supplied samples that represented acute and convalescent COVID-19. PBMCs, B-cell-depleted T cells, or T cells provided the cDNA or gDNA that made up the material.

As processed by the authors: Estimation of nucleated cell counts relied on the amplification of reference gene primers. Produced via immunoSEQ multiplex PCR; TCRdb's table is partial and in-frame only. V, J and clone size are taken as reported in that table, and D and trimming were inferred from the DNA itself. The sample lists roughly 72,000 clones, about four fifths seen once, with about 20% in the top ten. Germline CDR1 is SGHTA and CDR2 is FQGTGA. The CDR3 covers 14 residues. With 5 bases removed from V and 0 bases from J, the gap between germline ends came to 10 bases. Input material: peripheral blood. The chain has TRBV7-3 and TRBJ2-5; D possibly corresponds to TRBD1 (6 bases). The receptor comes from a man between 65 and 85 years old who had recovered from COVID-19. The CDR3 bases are TGTGCCAGCAGCAAAGGGGGTTACCAAGAGACCCAGTACTTC. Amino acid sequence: CASSKGGYQETQYF.